One sample yielded the 17 T cell receptor beta chains listed below, sequenced in a study of blood T cell repertoires in COVID-19. Some clones are missing from TCRdb's copy, which holds only in-frame ones; the method was immunoSEQ multiplex PCR. The top ten clones hold 11% of a sample with over 200,000 clones, about nine tenths of them seen once. Material for sequencing was peripheral blood. The receptors shown here come from a man aged 50-59 years with COVID-19, enrolled during active disease.

The chain combines TRBV18 with TRBJ2-2; D gene uncertain. V lost 6 bases and J 8 bases, leaving 16 bases between the germline ends. Germline CDR1 reads KGHSH; CDR2 reads LQKENI. The CDR3 runs to 14 residues. The CDR3 DNA reads as TGTGCCAGCTCCCTGAACGAGATGCTAGGGGAGCTGTTTTTT. Protein: CASSLNEMLGELFF.

The chain joins TRBV11-2 to TRBJ2-1; TRBD1 matches at 7 bases. CDR3 size: 16 residues. The trim removed 1 base at V and 3 bases at J, leaving 6 bases unmatched. Per the germline V gene, CDR1 is SGHAT and CDR2 is FQNNGV. The CDR3: CASSLGRQGIYNEQFF. CDR3 sequence (DNA): TGTGCCAGCAGCTTAGGGAGACAGGGCATCTACAATGAGCAGTTCTTC.

The rearrangement links TRBV4-1 to TRBJ2-1, with 11 bases matching TRBD2. Germline V gene lookup returns CDR1 MGHRA and CDR2 YSYEKL. The length of the CDR3 is 17 residues. V lost 5 bases and J lost 8; bases outside the gene matches: 14. The CDR3 is CASSFGPGTSGFHEQFF. The CDR3 coding sequence is TGCGCCAGCAGCTTTGGCCCCGGGACTAGCGGCTTCCATGAGCAGTTCTTC.

This clone was found once. The gene calls are TRBV5-5 and TRBJ1-5; perhaps TRBD1 as D (6 bases). CDR1 is SGHKS and CDR2 is YYEKEE in the germline V gene (reference sequence). Trimming shortened V by 4 bases and J by 2 bases, and 19 bases separated the two germline ends. The CDR3 is 17 residues long. The CDR3 DNA sequence: TGTGCCAGCAGCCGCGCGGGGGGGCGAGGTGGCAATCAGCCCCAGCATTTT. It is translated as CASSRAGGRGGNQPQHF.

The CDR3: CASSYSGQVWNEQFF. In DNA form, the CDR3 reads TGTGCCAGCAGTTACTCGGGACAGGTATGGAATGAGCAGTTCTTC. This chain joins TRBV6-5 and TRBJ2-1; 8 nucleotides line up with TRBD1. The CDR3 runs to 15 residues. Trimming at V came to 0 bases and at J to 7 bases, leaving 5 bases not matched to a gene. Germline CDR1 MNHEY, CDR2 SVGAGI.

V and J are TRBV12-3 or TRBV12-4 and TRBJ2-7; 10 bases are shared with TRBD1. V lost 8 bases and J lost 5; bases outside the gene matches: 6. The CDR3 has 13 residues. CDR3: CASLRDRGHEQYF. The CDR3, as DNA: TGTGCCAGCCTCCGGGACAGGGGTCACGAGCAGTACTTC.

The V gene is TRBV29-1, the J gene TRBJ1-1, with D unresolved. Germline loops: CDR1 SQVTM, CDR2 ANQGSEA. The CDR3 totals 13 residues. Trimming pared 5 bases from V and 3 bases from J, leaving 13 bases between. The CDR3 nucleotides are TGCAGCGTTAGGAGTAATATGGACACTGAAGCTTTCTTT. This translates into CSVRSNMDTEAFF.

This sequence joins TRBV6-5 and TRBJ1-1, with unresolved D. Germline loops: CDR1 MNHEY, CDR2 SVGAGI. CDR3 size: 13 residues. The ends were cut back, 5 bases at V and 3 bases at J, with 10 bases in the middle. CDR3 sequence reads: CASSRGWDTEAFF. CDR3 sequence (DNA): TGTGCCAGCAGTCGGGGATGGGACACTGAAGCTTTCTTT.

This clone was observed a single time. This chain joins TRBV6-6 and TRBJ2-4, with 8 bases aligning to TRBD1. V lost 6 bases to trimming and J lost 6 bases; unmatched junction nucleotides: 7. This CDR3 has 14 amino acids. The germline CDR1 and CDR2 sequences are MNHNY and SVGAGI (reference sequence). In DNA form, the CDR3 reads TGTGCCAGCAGCCCGGGACAGGATCCAAACATTCAGTACTTC. This sequence encodes CASSPGQDPNIQYF.

The chain has TRBV5-1 and TRBJ2-1, with 9 bases fitting TRBD2. The J segment lost 5 bases and the V segment lost 0 bases, leaving 0 bases of the junction unmatched. Germline-derived CDR1 and CDR2 are SGHRS and YFSETQ. The CDR3 runs to 14 residues. CDR3: CASSLGLADNEQFF. The CDR3 nucleotides are TGCGCCAGCAGCTTGGGACTAGCGGACAATGAGCAGTTCTTC.

In its sample, this clone was seen once. The chain combines TRBV5-1 with TRBJ2-7, with D tentatively TRBD2 (6 bases). The germline V gene has CDR1 SGHRS and CDR2 YFSETQ. The CDR3 totals 14 residues. The V gene lost 4 bases and the J gene lost 7 bases, with 18 bases spanning the gap. This CDR3 reads CASSNIGSLEEQYF. The CDR3 DNA follows: TGCGCCAGCAGCAACATCGGGAGCCTTGAGGAGCAGTACTTC.

The chain combines TRBV9 with TRBJ2-7; 11 bases fit TRBD2. Germline V lookup: CDR1 SGDLS, CDR2 YYNGEE. This CDR3 has 14 residues. V lost 2 bases and J lost 5; bases outside the gene matches: 3. Written as DNA, the CDR3 is TGTGCCAGCAGCGTGGGGACTAGCGGCCACGAGCAGTACTTC. Protein product: CASSVGTSGHEQYF.

The chain joins TRBV6-6 to TRBJ2-7; 8 positions match TRBD1. Per germline, CDR1 MNHNY and CDR2 SVGAGI (reference sequence). The CDR3 is 14 residues long. V lost 6 bases to trimming and J lost 4 bases; unmatched junction nucleotides: 8. CDR3 nucleotide sequence: TGTGCCAGCAGGCCGGGACAGGACGTTTACGAGCAGTACTTC. Protein: CASRPGQDVYEQYF.

The V call is TRBV11-2, the J call TRBJ2-2; 7 bases are shared with TRBD1. With 4 bases clipped from V and 5 bases from J, the junction kept 10 bases outside the gene matches. CDR3 size: 16 residues. The V gene's germline CDR1 is SGHAT and CDR2 FQNNGV. The CDR3 DNA reads TGTGCCAGCAGCTCCGGACAGGTCAGGGAAACCGGGGAGCTGTTTTTT. Its translation is CASSSGQVRETGELFF.

The chain links TRBV15 to TRBJ2-7, with D tentatively TRBD1 (5 bases). Germline CDR1 LNHNV, CDR2 YYDKDF (reference sequence). This CDR3 region has 14 residues. V lost 4 bases and J lost 4, with 14 bases in between. The CDR3 DNA sequence: TGTGCCACCAGCAAGGACATGGTGTCGTACGAGCAGTACTTC. Its translation is CATSKDMVSYEQYF.

The V and J genes are TRBV19 and TRBJ1-2, with 8 bases lining up with TRBD1. This CDR3 contains 15 residues. After removal of 8 bases from V and 4 bases from J, the junction contained 12 bases not matched to a gene. Germline V gene lookup returns CDR1 LNHDA and CDR2 SQIVND (reference sequence). The CDR3 here is CASSLLQGAFYGYTF. CDR3 sequence (DNA): TGTGCCAGTTCCCTACTCCAGGGGGCTTTCTATGGCTACACCTTC. Combining the CDR3 with reference TRBV19 and TRBJ1-2 gives the whole variable domain DGGITQSPKYLFRKEGQNVTLSCEQNLNHDAMYWYRQDPGQGLRLIYYSQIVNDFQKGDIAEGYSVSREKKESFPLTVTSAQKNPTAFYLCASSLLQGAFYGYTFGSGTRLTVV.

This clone was seen just once. The chain combines TRBV5-6 with TRBJ1-5; D is unresolved. CDR1 is SGHDT, CDR2 YYEEEE, per germline. The CDR3 is made up of 15 amino acids. Trimming removed 2 bases at V and 6 bases at J, with 15 bases between. CDR3 sequence reads: CASSLGSGGGQPQHF. CDR3 sequence (DNA): TGTGCCAGCAGCTTAGGTAGCGGTGGAGGTCAGCCCCAGCATTTT.